A selection of T cell receptor beta chains follows, all from one sample in a study of cytomegalovirus exposure and HLA in healthy donors. The data were produced by immunoSEQ multiplex PCR, yet TCRdb's version contains in-frame clones alone and is incomplete. This sample has 170,000 or so clones, with 70% to 80% found just once. Sequences were obtained from PBMCs. All receptors derive from a male donor in good health and CMV-seronegative. CDR3s leave out the opening cysteine and the closing phenylalanine or tryptophan.

>TRBJ1-2|12|TRBV6-5
ASRRDSINYGYT
>TRBJ1-5|11|TRBV30
AWTRDTYQPQH
>TRBJ2-7|12|TRBV6-5
ASGGMGPRYEQY
>TRBJ2-5|12|TRBV19
ASSSRTGLETQY
>TRBJ1-5|12|TRBV7-8
ASSPDRLREPQH
>TRBJ2-3|13|TRBV4-1
ASSLLSGAVDTQY
>TRBJ2-1|13|TRBV6-4
ASSDSGVRRDEQF
>TRBJ2-4|12|TRBV30
AWTAGDGKNIQY
>TRBJ1-3|13|TRBV7-3
ASSLTAGQGNTIY
>TRBJ1-2|12|TRBV27
ASRDEGRTYGYT
>TRBJ2-5|12|TRBV10-3
AIGEGDGGETQY
>TRBJ2-3|13|TRBV11-3
ASSSGLAGWDTQY
>TRBJ2-1|12|TRBV6-4
ASSESGGVDEQF
>TRBJ2-1|11|TRBV7-2
ASSSNWGLEQF
>TRBJ2-5|10|TRBV7-9
ASSLTQETQY
>TRBJ1-5|11|TRBV4-3
ASSPGQNQPQH
>TRBJ2-1|16|TRBV4-1
ASSPGQGAPKPYNEQF
>TRBJ2-3|14|TRBV19
ASSIAHSGRADTQY
>TRBJ2-7|14|TRBV15
ATSRDRDRGSYEQY
>TRBJ1-2|15|TRBV27
ASSLRAGQGPSYGYT
>TRBJ2-7|11|TRBV28
ASSSGTPGEQY
>TRBJ1-5|13|TRBV19
ASSIRSSSNQPQH
>TRBJ2-3|12|TRBV9
ASSVLAHTDTQY
>TRBJ1-5|12|TRBV10-3
AISTDRNNQPQH